The TCR beta chain under discussion was sequenced for a study of blood T cells in healthy people across ages. Drawn from each donor were ten milliliters of peripheral blood. For the second PCR, which ran for about 6 to 11 cycles, a sample-barcoded 5' primer and a J-beta primer mix were used. In TCRdb, the 5' RACE reads were re-called with MiXCR into one record per CDR3 protein. The data hold roughly 1,700,000 distinct CDR3 sequences, with under 30% observed a single time. There are a few counts of this clonotype. V lost 0 bases and J 3 bases, leaving 9 bases between the germline ends. The CDR3 loop spans 15 amino acids. Looked up from germline, CDR1 is SGHRS and CDR2 is YFSETQ.

V gene TRBV5-1 combines with J gene TRBJ1-4; tentative D call: TRBD1 (5 bases). The receptor's source is a woman aged 25 to 39 in good health. The sample was blood. CDR3 region: CASSLGWGPNEKLFF. Here the CDR3 DNA reads TGCGCCAGCAGCTTGGGTTGGGGACCTAATGAAAAACTGTTTTTT.